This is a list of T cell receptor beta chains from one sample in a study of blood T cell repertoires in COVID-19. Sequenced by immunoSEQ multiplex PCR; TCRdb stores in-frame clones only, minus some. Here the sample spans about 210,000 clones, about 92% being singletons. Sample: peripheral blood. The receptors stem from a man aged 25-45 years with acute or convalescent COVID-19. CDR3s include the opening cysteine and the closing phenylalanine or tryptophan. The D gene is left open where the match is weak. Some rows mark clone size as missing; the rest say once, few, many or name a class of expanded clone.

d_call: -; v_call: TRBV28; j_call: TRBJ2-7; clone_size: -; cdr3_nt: TGTGCCAGCAGCTGGGGGGGCAAGGGCGAGCAGTACTTC; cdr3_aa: CASSWGGKGEQYF
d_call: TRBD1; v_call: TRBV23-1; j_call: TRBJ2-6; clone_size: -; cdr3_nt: TGCGCCAGCAGTCAGCCGCCGGGACAGCACTCTGGGGCCAACGTCCTGACTTTC; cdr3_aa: CASSQPPGQHSGANVLTF
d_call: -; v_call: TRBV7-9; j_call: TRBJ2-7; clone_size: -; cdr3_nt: TGTGCCAGCAGCTCCGTCGGGTCGACCGGCGAGCAGTACTTC; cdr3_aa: CASSSVGSTGEQYF
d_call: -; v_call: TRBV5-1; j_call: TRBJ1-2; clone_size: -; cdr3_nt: TGCGCCAGCAGCACCATAGGGGGTAACTATGGCTACACCTTC; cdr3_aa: CASSTIGGNYGYTF
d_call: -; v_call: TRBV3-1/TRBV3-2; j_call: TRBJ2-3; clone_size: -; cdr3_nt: TGTGCCAGCAGCCAACTAGGAAGTACGCAGTATTTT; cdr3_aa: CASSQLGSTQYF
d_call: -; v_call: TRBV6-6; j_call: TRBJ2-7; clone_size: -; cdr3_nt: TGTGCCAGCAGTTACTCCGGGGACGAGCAGTACTTC; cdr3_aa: CASSYSGDEQYF
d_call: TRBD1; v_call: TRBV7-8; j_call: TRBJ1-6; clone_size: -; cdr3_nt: TGTGCCAGCAGCTTAGCGGACAGGGCAAATTCACCCCTCCACTTT; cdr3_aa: CASSLADRANSPLHF
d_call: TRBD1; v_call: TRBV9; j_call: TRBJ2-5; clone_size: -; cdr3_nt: TGTGCCAGCAGTTACACAGGGGGCGGGTGGGAGACCCAGTACTTC; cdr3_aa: CASSYTGGGWETQYF
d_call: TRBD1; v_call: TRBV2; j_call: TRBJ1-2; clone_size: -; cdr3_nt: TGTGCCAGCAGGGGGGAGACAGGGGGCTTGTTTAATAACTATGGCTACACCTTC; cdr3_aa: CASRGETGGLFNNYGYTF
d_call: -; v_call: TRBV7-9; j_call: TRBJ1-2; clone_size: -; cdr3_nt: TGTGCCAGCAGCCAACAAAACAACTATGGCTACACCTTC; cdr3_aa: CASSQQNNYGYTF
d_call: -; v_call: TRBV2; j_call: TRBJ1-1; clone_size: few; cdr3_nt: TGTGCCAGCAGGTTAGAGCCACCTGAAGCTTTCTTT; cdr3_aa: CASRLEPPEAFF
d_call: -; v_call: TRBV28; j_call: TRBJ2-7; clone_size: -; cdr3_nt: TGTGCCAGCACCCCCGGTTCCTACGAGCAGTACTTC; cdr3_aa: CASTPGSYEQYF
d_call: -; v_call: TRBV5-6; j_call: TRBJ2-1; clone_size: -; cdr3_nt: TGTGCCAGCAGCTTGGCCCAGCGGTCTGTTAATTACAATGAGCAGTTCTTC; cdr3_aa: CASSLAQRSVNYNEQFF
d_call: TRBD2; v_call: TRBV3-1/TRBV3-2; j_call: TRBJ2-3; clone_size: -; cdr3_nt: TGTGCCAGCATGCCTAGCGGGAATGCAGATACGCAGTATTTT; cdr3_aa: CASMPSGNADTQYF
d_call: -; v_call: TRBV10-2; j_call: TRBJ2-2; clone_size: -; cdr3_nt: TGCGCCAGCCGTACTACCGGGGAGCTGTTTTTT; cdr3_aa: CASRTTGELFF
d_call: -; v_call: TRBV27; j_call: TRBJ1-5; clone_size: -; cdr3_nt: TGTGCCAGCAGTTTATTGAACACCAATCAGCCCCAGCATTTT; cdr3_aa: CASSLLNTNQPQHF
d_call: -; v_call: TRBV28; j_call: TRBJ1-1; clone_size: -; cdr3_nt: TGTGCCAGCAGTCCATGGACAGTTGTGAACACTGAAGCTTTCTTT; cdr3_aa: CASSPWTVVNTEAFF
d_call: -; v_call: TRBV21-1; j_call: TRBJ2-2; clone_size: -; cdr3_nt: TGTGCCAGCAGCAAATCGGCTGGCCCGGAGACCGGGGAGCTGTTTTTT; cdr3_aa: CASSKSAGPETGELFF
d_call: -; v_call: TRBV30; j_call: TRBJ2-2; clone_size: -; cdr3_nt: TGTGCCTGGAGTGCACAGGCGAACACCGGGGAGCTGTTTTTT; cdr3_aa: CAWSAQANTGELFF
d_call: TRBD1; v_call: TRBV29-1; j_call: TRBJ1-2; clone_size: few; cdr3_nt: TGCAGCGTAGGACAGGGGGCGCGTGGTGGCTACACCTTC; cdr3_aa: CSVGQGARGGYTF
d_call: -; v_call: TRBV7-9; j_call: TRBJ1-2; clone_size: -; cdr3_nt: TGTGCCAGCAGCTTAGTTTCAGAGGGTGGCTACACCTTC; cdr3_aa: CASSLVSEGGYTF
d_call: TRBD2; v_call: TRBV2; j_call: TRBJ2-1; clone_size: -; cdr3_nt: TGTGCCAGCAGAGCGAGGGCTAGCGGGGGGGAGCAGTTCTTC; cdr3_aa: CASRARASGGEQFF
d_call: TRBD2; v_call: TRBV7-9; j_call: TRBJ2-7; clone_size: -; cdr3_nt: TGTGCCAGCAGCTTAGACGGCGGGAGGTCAGAAGAGCAGTACTTC; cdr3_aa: CASSLDGGRSEEQYF
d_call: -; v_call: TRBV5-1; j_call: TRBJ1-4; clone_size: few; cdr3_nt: TGCGCCAGCAGCACCACAGGGCCGGGGGAAAAACTGTTTTTT; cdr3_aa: CASSTTGPGEKLFF
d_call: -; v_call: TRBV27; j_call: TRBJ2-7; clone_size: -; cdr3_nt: TGTGCCAGCAGTCAAAGACAGGGAGGCTACGAGCAGTACTTC; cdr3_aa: CASSQRQGGYEQYF
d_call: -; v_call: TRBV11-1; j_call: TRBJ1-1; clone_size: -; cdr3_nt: TGTGCCAGCAGCCCAGGGGCTGCGGGCACTGAAGCTTTCTTT; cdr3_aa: CASSPGAAGTEAFF
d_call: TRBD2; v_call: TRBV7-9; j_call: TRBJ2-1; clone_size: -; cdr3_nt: TGTGCCAGCAGCTTAAGGAGCGGGAGTAACTCCTACAATGAGCAGTTCTTC; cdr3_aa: CASSLRSGSNSYNEQFF
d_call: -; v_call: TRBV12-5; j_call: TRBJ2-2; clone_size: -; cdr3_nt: TGTGCTAGTGGTTTGTCATCCGGGACATGGGCCGGGGAGCTGTTTTTT; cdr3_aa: CASGLSSGTWAGELFF
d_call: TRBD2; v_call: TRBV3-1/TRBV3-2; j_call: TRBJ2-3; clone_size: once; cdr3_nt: TGTGCCAGCAGCCACAGCGGGGGGCGCCTGGATACGCAGTATTTT; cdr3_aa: CASSHSGGRLDTQYF